This T cell receptor beta chain was obtained from a study of shared clonotypes between healthy human individuals. About 100 million PBMCs per unsorted sample were used for genomic DNA. This clone was seen ten or more times. The CDR3 has 14 amino acids. Trimming took 5 bases from V and 6 from J, leaving 16 bases between them. Germline V gene sequence: CDR1 GTSNPN, CDR2 SVGIG (reference sequence). Several immunoSEQ 96-well plates shared each subset's DNA, each plate a replicate. Every unsorted PBMC PCR replicate was loaded with approximately 0.3 ug DNA, approximately 30,000 T cell genomes. The repertoire was sequenced with immunoSEQ multiplex PCR; TCRdb's copy has only in-frame clones and lacks some. This table has some 480,000 clones, about 80% appearing once.

The TCR comes from a woman between 40 and 55 years old in good health. Some clones in this sample may be carry-over from other donors' samples. The specimen was PBMCs. V gene TRBV30 combines with J gene TRBJ2-2; tentative D call: TRBD1 (7 bases). In DNA form, the CDR3 reads TGTGCCTGGGCGGGACAGCTTGACGCCGGGGAGCTGTTTTTT. This translates into CAWAGQLDAGELFF.